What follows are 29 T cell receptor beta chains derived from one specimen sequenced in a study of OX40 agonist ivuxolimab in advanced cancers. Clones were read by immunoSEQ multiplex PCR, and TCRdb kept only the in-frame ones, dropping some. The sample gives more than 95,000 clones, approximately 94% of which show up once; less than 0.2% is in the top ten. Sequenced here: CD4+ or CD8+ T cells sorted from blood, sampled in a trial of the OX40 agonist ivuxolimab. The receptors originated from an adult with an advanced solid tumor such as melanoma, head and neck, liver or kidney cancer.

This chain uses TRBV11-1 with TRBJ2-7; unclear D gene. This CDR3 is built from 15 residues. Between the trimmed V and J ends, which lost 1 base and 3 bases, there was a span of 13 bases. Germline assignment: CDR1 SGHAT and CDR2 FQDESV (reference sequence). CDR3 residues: CASSLEPTVGYEQYF. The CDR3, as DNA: TGTGCCAGCAGCTTAGAACCGACCGTGGGCTACGAGCAGTACTTC.

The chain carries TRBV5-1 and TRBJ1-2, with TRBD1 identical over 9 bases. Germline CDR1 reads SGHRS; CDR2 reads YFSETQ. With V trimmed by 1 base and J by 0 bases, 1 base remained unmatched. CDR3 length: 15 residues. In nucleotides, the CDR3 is TGCGCCAGCAGCTTGAACAGGGGGCCTAACTATGGCTACACCTTC. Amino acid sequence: CASSLNRGPNYGYTF.

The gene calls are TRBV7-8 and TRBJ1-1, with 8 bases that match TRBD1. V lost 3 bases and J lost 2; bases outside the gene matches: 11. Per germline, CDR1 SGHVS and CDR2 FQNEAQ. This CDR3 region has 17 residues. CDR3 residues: CASSFRQGWFRNTEAFF. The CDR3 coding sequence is TGTGCCAGCAGCTTCCGACAGGGGTGGTTCAGAAACACTGAAGCTTTCTTT.

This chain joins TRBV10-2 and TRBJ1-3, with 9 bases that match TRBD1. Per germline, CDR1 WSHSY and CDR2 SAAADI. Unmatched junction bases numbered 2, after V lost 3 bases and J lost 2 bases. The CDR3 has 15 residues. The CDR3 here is CASSETGGTGNTIYF. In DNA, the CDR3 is TGCGCCAGCAGTGAAACAGGGGGCACTGGAAACACCATATATTTT.

DNA of the CDR3: TGCGCCAGCAGCTTTGGTCTACAGGAGAACACCGGGGAGCTGTTTTTT. Protein sequence: CASSFGLQENTGELFF. The V call is TRBV5-1, the J call TRBJ2-2; D may be TRBD1 (5 bases). CDR3 size: 16 residues. The germline V and J ends were trimmed by 2 bases and 1 base, with 12 bases remaining between them. Germline values: CDR1 SGHRS, CDR2 YFSETQ.

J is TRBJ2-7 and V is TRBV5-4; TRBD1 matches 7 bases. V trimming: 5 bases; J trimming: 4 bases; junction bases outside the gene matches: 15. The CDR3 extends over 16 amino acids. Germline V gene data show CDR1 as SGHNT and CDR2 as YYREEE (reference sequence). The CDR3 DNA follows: TGTGCCAGCAGACCTCCGGGACAACAGGGGCTATACGAGCAGTACTTC. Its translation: CASRPPGQQGLYEQYF.

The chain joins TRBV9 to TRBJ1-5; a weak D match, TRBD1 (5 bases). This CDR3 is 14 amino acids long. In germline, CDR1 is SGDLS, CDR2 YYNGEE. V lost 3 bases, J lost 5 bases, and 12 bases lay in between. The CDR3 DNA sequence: TGTGCCAGCAGCGGCGGACCAGGGTATCAGCCCCAGCATTTT. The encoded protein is CASSGGPGYQPQHF. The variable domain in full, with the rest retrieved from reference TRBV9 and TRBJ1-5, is DSGVTQTPKHLITATGQRVTLRCSPRSGDLSVYWYQQSLDQGLQFLIQYYNGEERAKGNILERFSAQQFPDLHSELNLSSLELGDSALYFCASSGGPGYQPQHFGDGTRLSIL.

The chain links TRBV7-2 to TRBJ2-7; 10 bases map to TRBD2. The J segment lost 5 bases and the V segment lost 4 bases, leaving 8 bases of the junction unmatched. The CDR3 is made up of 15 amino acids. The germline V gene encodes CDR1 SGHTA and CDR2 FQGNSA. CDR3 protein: CASSSASGSGHEQYF. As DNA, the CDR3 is TGTGCCAGCAGCTCTGCTAGCGGGAGTGGCCACGAGCAGTACTTC.

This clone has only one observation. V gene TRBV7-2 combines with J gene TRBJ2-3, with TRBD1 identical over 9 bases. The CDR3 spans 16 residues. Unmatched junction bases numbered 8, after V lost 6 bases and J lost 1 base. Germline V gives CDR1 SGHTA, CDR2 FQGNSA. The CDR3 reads CASSSSGTGRTDTQYF. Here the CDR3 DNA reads TGTGCCAGCAGTTCCTCCGGGACAGGGCGCACAGATACGCAGTATTTT.

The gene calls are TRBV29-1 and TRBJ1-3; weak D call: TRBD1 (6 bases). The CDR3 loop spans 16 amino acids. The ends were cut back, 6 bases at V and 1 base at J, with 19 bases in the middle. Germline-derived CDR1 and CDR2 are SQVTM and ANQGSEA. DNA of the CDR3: TGCAGCGTCCTGGCAGGACAGTCTTTTTCTGGAAACACCATATATTTT. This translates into CSVLAGQSFSGNTIYF.

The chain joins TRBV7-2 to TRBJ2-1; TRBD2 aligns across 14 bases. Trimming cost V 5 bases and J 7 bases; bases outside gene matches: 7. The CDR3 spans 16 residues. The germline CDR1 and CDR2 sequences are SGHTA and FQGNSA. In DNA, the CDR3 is TGTGCCAGCAGCAGGACTAGCGGGGGGCTTGGGAATGAGCAGTTCTTC. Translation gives CASSRTSGGLGNEQFF.

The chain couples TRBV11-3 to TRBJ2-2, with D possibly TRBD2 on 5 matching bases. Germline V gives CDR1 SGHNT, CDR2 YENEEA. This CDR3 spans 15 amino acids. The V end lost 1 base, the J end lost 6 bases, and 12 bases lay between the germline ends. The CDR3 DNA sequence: TGTGCCAGCAGCTTAGGCGAGGGAAAGGCCGGGGAGCTGTTTTTT. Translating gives CASSLGEGKAGELFF.

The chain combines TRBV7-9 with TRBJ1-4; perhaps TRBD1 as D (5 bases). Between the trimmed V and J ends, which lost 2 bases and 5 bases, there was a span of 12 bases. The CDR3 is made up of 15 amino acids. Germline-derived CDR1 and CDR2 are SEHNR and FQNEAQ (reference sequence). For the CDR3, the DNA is TGTGCCAGCAGCTTATTCCAGGGCTTAAATGAAAAACTGTTTTTT. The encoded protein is CASSLFQGLNEKLFF.

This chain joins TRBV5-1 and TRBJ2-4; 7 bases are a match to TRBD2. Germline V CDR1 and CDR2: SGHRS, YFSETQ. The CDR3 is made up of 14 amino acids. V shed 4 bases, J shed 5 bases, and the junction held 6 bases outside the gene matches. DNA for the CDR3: TGCGCCAGCAGCCCGGGAGGACTAGAAAACATTCAGTACTTC. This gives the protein CASSPGGLENIQYF.

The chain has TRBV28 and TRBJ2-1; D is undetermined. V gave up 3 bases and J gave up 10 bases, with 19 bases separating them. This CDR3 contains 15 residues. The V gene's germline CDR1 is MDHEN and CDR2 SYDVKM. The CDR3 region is CASSLGGVLIGEQFF. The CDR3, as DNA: TGTGCCAGCAGTTTGGGTGGGGTTCTGATCGGAGAGCAGTTCTTC.

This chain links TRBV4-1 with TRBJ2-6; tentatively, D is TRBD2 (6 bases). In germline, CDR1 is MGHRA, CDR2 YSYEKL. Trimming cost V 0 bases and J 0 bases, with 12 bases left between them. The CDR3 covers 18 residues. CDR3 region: CASSQDWGLYSGANVLTF. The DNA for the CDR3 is TGCGCCAGCAGCCAAGACTGGGGACTCTACTCTGGGGCCAACGTCCTGACTTTC.

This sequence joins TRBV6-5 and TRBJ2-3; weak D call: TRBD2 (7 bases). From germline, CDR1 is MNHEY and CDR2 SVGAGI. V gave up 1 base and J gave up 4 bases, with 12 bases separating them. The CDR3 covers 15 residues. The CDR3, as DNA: TGTGCCAGCAGTTACTTCGGGGGGCCGGCAGATACGCAGTATTTT. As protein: CASSYFGGPADTQYF.

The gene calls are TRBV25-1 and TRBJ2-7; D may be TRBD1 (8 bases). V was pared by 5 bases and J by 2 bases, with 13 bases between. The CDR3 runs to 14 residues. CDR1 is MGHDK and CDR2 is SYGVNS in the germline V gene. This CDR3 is CASSNTGGAYEQYF. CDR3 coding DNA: TGTGCCAGCAGTAACACAGGGGGGGCCTACGAGCAGTACTTC.

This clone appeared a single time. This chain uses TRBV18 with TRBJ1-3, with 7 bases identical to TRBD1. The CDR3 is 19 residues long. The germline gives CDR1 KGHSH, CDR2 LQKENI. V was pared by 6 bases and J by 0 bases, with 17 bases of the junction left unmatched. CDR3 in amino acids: CASSRSRDSAITSGNTIYF. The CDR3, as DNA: TGTGCCAGCTCTCGCTCCCGGGACAGCGCGATTACCTCTGGAAACACCATATATTTT.

The CDR3 bases are TGTGCCAGCAGTTACTTGGGGGGAACTTATGGCTACACCTTC. This translates into CASSYLGGTYGYTF. The V call is TRBV6-5, the J call TRBJ1-2, with D tentatively TRBD1 (5 bases). V lost 1 base and J 5 bases, leaving 11 bases between the germline ends. The germline gives CDR1 MNHEY, CDR2 SVGAGI. The CDR3 runs to 14 residues.

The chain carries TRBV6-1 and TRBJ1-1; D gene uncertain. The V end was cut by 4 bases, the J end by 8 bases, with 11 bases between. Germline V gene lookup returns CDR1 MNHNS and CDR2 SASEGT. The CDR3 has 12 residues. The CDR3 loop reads CASSVASDEAFF. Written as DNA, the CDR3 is TGTGCCAGCAGTGTCGCGTCAGACGAAGCTTTCTTT.

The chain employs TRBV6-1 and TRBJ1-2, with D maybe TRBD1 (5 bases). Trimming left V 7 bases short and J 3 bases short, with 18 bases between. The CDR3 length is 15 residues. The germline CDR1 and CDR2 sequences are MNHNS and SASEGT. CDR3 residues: CASTLGDAGHYGYTF. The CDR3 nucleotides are TGTGCCAGCACCCTTGGGGACGCGGGGCACTATGGCTACACCTTC.

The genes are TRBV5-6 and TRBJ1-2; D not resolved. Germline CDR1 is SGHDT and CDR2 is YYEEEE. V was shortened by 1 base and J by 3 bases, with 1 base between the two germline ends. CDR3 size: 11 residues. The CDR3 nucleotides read TGTGCCAGCAGCTTGCACTATGGCTACACCTTC. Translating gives CASSLHYGYTF.

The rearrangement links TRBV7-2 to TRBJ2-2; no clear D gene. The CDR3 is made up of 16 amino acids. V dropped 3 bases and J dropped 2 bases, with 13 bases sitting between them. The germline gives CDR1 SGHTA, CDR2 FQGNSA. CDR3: CASSFHGQSNTGELFF. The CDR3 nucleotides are TGTGCCAGCAGCTTCCATGGGCAAAGTAACACCGGGGAGCTGTTTTTT.

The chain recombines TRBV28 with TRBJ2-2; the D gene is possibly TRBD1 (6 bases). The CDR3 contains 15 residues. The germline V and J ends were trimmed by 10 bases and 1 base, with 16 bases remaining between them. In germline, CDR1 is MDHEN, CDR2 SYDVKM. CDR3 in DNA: TGTGCCACTGCAGGGGTTGGTCGGAACACCGGGGAGCTGTTTTTT. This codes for CATAGVGRNTGELFF.

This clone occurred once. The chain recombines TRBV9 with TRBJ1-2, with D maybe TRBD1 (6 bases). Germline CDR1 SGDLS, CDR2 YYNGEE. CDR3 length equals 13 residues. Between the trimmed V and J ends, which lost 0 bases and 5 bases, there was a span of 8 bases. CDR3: CASSVEGVYGYTF. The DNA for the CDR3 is TGTGCCAGCAGCGTAGAGGGGGTGTATGGCTACACCTTC.

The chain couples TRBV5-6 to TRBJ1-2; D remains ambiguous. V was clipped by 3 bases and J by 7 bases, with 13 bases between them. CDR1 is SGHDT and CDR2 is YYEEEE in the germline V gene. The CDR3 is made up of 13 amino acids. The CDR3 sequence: CASSSLGFAGYTF. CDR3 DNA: TGTGCCAGCAGCTCTCTGGGGTTTGCTGGCTACACCTTC.

CDR3 nucleotide sequence: TGCGCCAGCGGCGGACAGGGGGTCGGGGAGCTGTTTTTT. This encodes CASGGQGVGELFF. The genes are TRBV10-2 and TRBJ2-2; 10 nucleotides match TRBD1. Germline CDR1 WSHSY, CDR2 SAAADI. The CDR3 loop spans 13 amino acids. Unmatched junction bases numbered 4, after V lost 8 bases and J lost 7 bases.

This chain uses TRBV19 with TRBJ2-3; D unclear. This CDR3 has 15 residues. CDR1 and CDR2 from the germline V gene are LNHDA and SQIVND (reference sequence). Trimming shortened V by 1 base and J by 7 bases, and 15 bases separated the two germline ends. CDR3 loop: CASSIGKPKLHTQYF. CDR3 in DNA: TGTGCCAGTAGTATAGGTAAACCGAAGCTGCATACGCAGTATTTT.